What follows are 26 T cell receptor beta chains derived from one specimen sequenced in a study of blood T cell repertoires in COVID-19. The table came from immunoSEQ multiplex PCR; TCRdb's copy has only in-frame clones and leaves some out. The sample gives roughly 190,000 clones, approximately 84% of which show up once; 3% to 3.5% is in the top ten. Material for sequencing was PBMCs or T cells enriched from blood (not recorded which). These receptors all come from a woman in her twenties or thirties who had recovered from COVID-19.

The chain has TRBV5-4 and TRBJ2-7; possible D gene TRBD2, 7 bases. CDR3 length: 15 amino acids. V lost 4 bases, J lost 1 base, and 15 bases lay in between. Germline values: CDR1 SGHNT, CDR2 YYREEE (reference sequence). CDR3 protein: CASSPGGGGSYEQYV. As DNA, the CDR3 is TGTGCCAGCAGCCCCGGGGGCGGGGGATCCTACGAGCAGTACGTC.

The chain has TRBV29-1 and TRBJ2-7; D may be TRBD2 (5 bases). Germline assignment: CDR1 SQVTM and CDR2 ANQGSEA. The CDR3 contains 15 residues. V lost 6 bases, J lost 4 bases, and 22 bases lay in between. CDR3 nucleotide sequence: TGCAGCGTGTACTCGCCGGACTCGGTTGTGTACGAGCAGTACGTC. This codes for CSVYSPDSVVYEQYV.

The V call is TRBV6-6, the J call TRBJ2-1; 8 nucleotides agree with TRBD2. CDR3 length equals 16 residues. Germline V gene sequence: CDR1 MNHNY, CDR2 SVGAGI (reference sequence). J was trimmed by 7 bases and V by 0 bases; bases with no gene match: 8. Here the CDR3 reads CASSYSIPGGYNEQFF. In DNA, the CDR3 is TGTGCCAGCAGTTACTCGATTCCGGGGGGGTATAATGAGCAGTTCTTC.

The chain recombines TRBV28 with TRBJ2-5, with 7 bases lining up with TRBD2. Germline CDR1 MDHEN, CDR2 SYDVKM. The V gene end was trimmed by 4 bases and the J gene end by 2 bases; junction bases not matched to a gene: 13. This CDR3 has 17 residues. CDR3 in amino acids: CASSSVMSGEPQETQYF. For the CDR3, the DNA is TGTGCCAGCAGTTCAGTTATGAGCGGGGAGCCTCAAGAGACCCAGTACTTC.

In DNA, the CDR3 is TGCGCCAGCAGTCTGGGGGAACTAGCGGCTCAAGAGACCCAGTACTTC. Protein sequence: CASSLGELAAQETQYF. This sequence joins TRBV5-1 and TRBJ2-5, with 8 bases that match TRBD2. Germline CDR1 SGHRS, CDR2 YFSETQ. This CDR3 has 16 residues. J gave up 2 bases and V 5 bases, and 11 bases lay outside the gene matches.

The rearrangement joins TRBV28 to TRBJ1-2; 9 bases are shared with TRBD1. V was clipped by 2 bases and J by 4 bases; unmatched bases: 5. Germline values: CDR1 MDHEN, CDR2 SYDVKM. CDR3 length: 15 residues. Written as DNA, the CDR3 is TGTGCCAGCAGTTTAGACAGGGGGGAGGCCTATGGCTACACCTTC. Translated, it gives CASSLDRGEAYGYTF.

This clone was detected a few times. The V and J genes are TRBV19 and TRBJ2-5, with 12 bases lining up with TRBD1. The CDR3 loop spans 16 amino acids. CDR1 and CDR2 (germline): LNHDA, SQIVND (reference sequence). Trimming removed 3 bases from V and 5 bases from J; junction bases left unmatched: 7. The CDR3 spells CASSISGQGAQETQYF. CDR3 DNA sequence: TGTGCCAGTAGTATTTCGGGACAGGGGGCTCAGGAGACCCAGTACTTC.

V and J are TRBV7-6 and TRBJ1-1; D perhaps matches TRBD1 (6 bases). The germline V gene encodes CDR1 SGHVS and CDR2 FNYEAQ. The CDR3 contains 15 residues. V was pared by 5 bases and J by 0 bases, with 13 bases between. This CDR3 is CASSEDSFLNTEAFF. In DNA form, the CDR3 reads TGTGCCAGCAGCGAGGACAGCTTTTTGAACACTGAAGCTTTCTTT. The entire variable domain, with the rest obtained from reference TRBV7-6 and TRBJ1-1, is as follows: GAGVSQSPRYKVTKRGQDVALRCDPISGHVSLYWYRQALGQGPEFLTYFNYEAQQDKSGLPNDRFSAERPEGSISTLTIQRTEQRDSAMYRCASSEDSFLNTEAFFGQGTRLTVV.

Only one count was recorded for this clone. The chain's CDR3 is CASSKATDCYNEQFF. The DNA for the CDR3 is TGTGCCAGCAGCAAAGCAACAGATTGCTACAATGAGCAGTTCTTC. The chain recombines TRBV21-1 with TRBJ2-1; the table's D call, TRBD1, has no DNA check behind it. TRBV21-1 is deemed a pseudogene. The CDR3 totals 15 residues.

The V and J genes are TRBV2 and TRBJ2-2, with D perhaps TRBD1 (5 bases). The CDR3 loop spans 12 amino acids. Germline V CDR1 and CDR2: SNHLY, FYNNEI. Trimming left V 7 bases short and J 7 bases short, with 10 bases between. CDR3 DNA: TGTGCCAGCACCACAGGAGACGGGGAGCTGTTTTTT. Encoded protein: CASTTGDGELFF. The full variable domain, completed using reference TRBV2 and TRBJ2-2, is EPEVTQTPSHQVTQMGQEVILRCVPISNHLYFYWYRQILGQKVEFLVSFYNNEISEKSEIFDDQFSVERPDGSNFTLKIRSTKLEDSAMYFCASTTGDGELFFGEGSRLTVL.

The V and J genes are TRBV9 and TRBJ2-2; TRBD1 might be the D (5 bases). Trimming pared 3 bases from V and 6 bases from J, leaving 9 bases between. CDR1 is SGDLS and CDR2 is YYNGEE in the germline V gene. CDR3 length equals 13 residues. The CDR3 coding sequence is TGTGCCAGCAGCGCAGGGTCCCCCGGGGAGCTGTTTTTT. Encoded protein: CASSAGSPGELFF.

This chain links TRBV19 with TRBJ2-7, with D possibly TRBD2 on 6 matching bases. This CDR3 contains 14 residues. Germline lookup yields CDR1 LNHDA and CDR2 SQIVND (reference sequence). Trimming left V 4 bases short and J 4 bases short, with 14 bases between. Here the CDR3 reads CASSRTSGDYEQYF. CDR3 in DNA: TGTGCCAGTAGTAGAACATCGGGGGATTACGAGCAGTACTTC.

As DNA, the CDR3 is TGCGCCAGCAGCCAAGATAGGGACAGGACCTATGGCTACACCTTC. This gives the protein CASSQDRDRTYGYTF. The gene calls are TRBV4-1 and TRBJ1-2; 8 bases match TRBD1. After removal of 0 bases from V and 4 bases from J, the junction contained 4 bases not matched to a gene. CDR1 MGHRA and CDR2 YSYEKL come from the germline V gene. The CDR3 runs to 15 residues.

V is TRBV14 and J is TRBJ2-3; TRBD1 might be the D (5 bases). Germline values: CDR1 SGHDN, CDR2 FVKESK. Trimming pared 3 bases from V and 4 bases from J, leaving 20 bases between. This CDR3 spans 17 amino acids. As DNA, the CDR3 is TGTGCCAGCAGCCAGTACTCGTTGTCAGGGTGGGCAGATACGCAGTATTTT. It codes for CASSQYSLSGWADTQYF.

The chain couples TRBV5-1 to TRBJ1-5; unclear D gene. The CDR3 contains 14 residues. Trimming took 0 bases from V and 1 from J, leaving 5 bases between them. Germline assignment: CDR1 SGHRS and CDR2 YFSETQ. The CDR3 DNA follows: TGCGCCAGCAGCTTGGCCGGGAGCAATCAGCCCCAGCATTTT. This encodes CASSLAGSNQPQHF.

The chain joins TRBV7-2 to TRBJ2-5, with D unresolved. Trimming pared 2 bases from V and 1 base from J, leaving 11 bases between. This CDR3 is 15 amino acids long. From germline, CDR1 is SGHTA and CDR2 FQGNSA. The CDR3 protein is CASSLSQDSQETQYF. The DNA of the CDR3 is TGTGCCAGCAGCTTATCCCAAGACTCCCAAGAGACCCAGTACTTC.

The J gene is TRBJ2-5, the V gene TRBV29-1; 10 bases agree with TRBD2. The V gene's germline CDR1 is SQVTM and CDR2 ANQGSEA. V was pared by 3 bases and J by 2 bases, with 6 bases of the junction left unmatched. This CDR3 is 15 amino acids long. The CDR3 region is CSVEDLAGDQETQYF. CDR3 nucleotide sequence: TGCAGCGTTGAGGACCTAGCGGGAGATCAAGAGACCCAGTACTTC.

CDR3 sequence reads: CASSQFQGGRPQHF. The DNA of the CDR3 is TGTGCCAGCAGCCAATTTCAGGGAGGTCGGCCCCAGCATTTT. The V and J genes are TRBV4-2 and TRBJ1-5, with D perhaps matching TRBD1 (5 bases). V gave up 2 bases and J gave up 9 bases, with 14 bases separating them. The CDR3 loop spans 14 amino acids. Per germline, CDR1 LGHNA and CDR2 YNFKEQ.

CDR3 region: CASSALSGGGSNQPQHF. The CDR3 nucleotides are TGTGCCAGCAGCGCCTTATCAGGGGGAGGTAGCAATCAGCCCCAGCATTTT. The genes are TRBV21-1 and TRBJ1-5; TRBD1, the table's D call, was not compared with the DNA. TRBV21-1 is labeled a pseudogene. CDR3 length equals 17 residues.

The chain links TRBV5-1 to TRBJ2-3, with TRBD2 matching 14 bases. V was clipped by 2 bases and J by 0 bases; unmatched bases: 11. Germline values: CDR1 SGHRS, CDR2 YFSETQ. The CDR3 spans 20 residues. The CDR3 sequence is CASSFPLGLAGETSTDTQYF. Written as DNA, the CDR3 is TGCGCCAGCAGCTTTCCACTGGGACTAGCGGGGGAGACTAGCACAGATACGCAGTATTTT. The entire variable domain, with the rest obtained from reference TRBV5-1 and TRBJ2-3, is as follows: KAGVTQTPRYLIKTRGQQVTLSCSPISGHRSVSWYQQTPGQGLQFLFEYFSETQRNKGNFPGRFSGRQFSNSRSEMNVSTLELGDSALYLCASSFPLGLAGETSTDTQYFGPGTRLTVL.

DNA for the CDR3: TGTGCCAGCAGCTACCGGGGGGGCGCGGATGGCTACACCTTC. It encodes CASSYRGGADGYTF. The J gene is TRBJ1-2, the V gene TRBV7-9; D might be TRBD1 (6 bases). CDR1 SEHNR and CDR2 FQNEAQ come from the germline V gene (reference sequence). The ends were cut back, 4 bases at V and 6 bases at J, with 15 bases in the middle. The CDR3 covers 14 residues.

CDR3 coding DNA: TGTGCCAGCAGCTTAGTGGGACAGGTTTATGAGCAGTTCTTC. Protein: CASSLVGQVYEQFF. The chain employs TRBV7-9 and TRBJ2-1, with 8 bases matching TRBD1. This CDR3 comprises 14 residues. V was clipped by 1 base and J by 8 bases; unmatched bases: 4. Germline V gene data show CDR1 as SEHNR and CDR2 as FQNEAQ (reference sequence).

The chain uses TRBV24-1 and TRBJ2-1; D may be TRBD1 (6 bases). The V end lost 6 bases, the J end lost 6 bases, and 8 bases lay between the germline ends. This CDR3 contains 12 residues. CDR1 and CDR2 from the germline V gene are KGHDR and SFDVKD. CDR3 sequence: CATSRGGNEQFF. The CDR3 DNA is TGTGCCACCAGTCGAGGGGGCAATGAGCAGTTCTTC.

The chain uses TRBV7-7 and TRBJ2-6, with D possibly matching TRBD2 (7 bases). Germline V gives CDR1 SSHAT, CDR2 FNYEAQ (reference sequence). This CDR3 has 16 residues. The DNA of the CDR3 is TGTGCTACCGGGGGGACAAGGAACTCTGGGGCCAACGTCCTGACTTTC. Translating gives CATGGTRNSGANVLTF.

The chain is built from TRBV6-5 and TRBJ2-2, with a weak D call TRBD1 (6 bases). This CDR3 contains 16 residues. The germline V and J ends were trimmed by 1 base and 1 base, with 10 bases remaining between them. Germline V CDR1 and CDR2: MNHEY, SVGAGI. The CDR3 loop is CASSYYQGLNTGELFF. The CDR3 region has the DNA TGTGCCAGCAGTTACTACCAGGGGTTGAACACCGGGGAGCTGTTTTTT.

This chain links TRBV28 with TRBJ1-2, with 7 nucleotides matching TRBD1. V shed 6 bases and J 4 bases; nucleotides not matched to a gene: 5. This CDR3 spans 13 amino acids. In germline, CDR1 is MDHEN, CDR2 SYDVKM. The CDR3 DNA reads as TGTGCCAGCAGACAGGACAGGTCCTATGGCTACACCTTC. This codes for CASRQDRSYGYTF.